The rows below give T cell receptor beta chains drawn from one sample of a study of blood T cell repertoires in COVID-19. Libraries were prepared by immunoSEQ multiplex PCR; TCRdb keeps only in-frame clonotypes and omits some of them. The sample contains roughly 290,000 clones, approximately 83% of which appear only once. The specimen sequenced was peripheral blood. These receptors all stem from a woman between 25 and 40 years old who had recovered from COVID-19. The CDR3 runs from the conserved cysteine through the conserved F or W. D genes are given only for firm matches. Size values are once, few and many counts, or a class for expanded clones, and some rows have none.

J: TRBJ2-1; D: NA; size: NA; V: TRBV2; DNA: TGTGCCAGCAGTGAAACTAGTAGGAGCTCCTACAATGAGCAGTTCTTC; CDR3: CASSETSRSSYNEQFF
J: TRBJ2-5; D: NA; size: once; V: TRBV5-4; DNA: TGTGCCAGCTGCCCCGTGGGGGGAGAAGAGACCCAGTACTTC; CDR3: CASCPVGGEETQYF
J: TRBJ2-7; D: TRBD1; size: NA; V: TRBV6-6; DNA: TGTGCCAGCAGTCAATCTGCCGGGACAGGGGGCATCCGTCGATACGAGCAGTACTTC; CDR3: CASSQSAGTGGIRRYEQYF
J: TRBJ2-1; D: NA; size: NA; V: TRBV24-1; DNA: TGTGCCACCAGTGGCGGGACTCCCAGCTCCTACAATGAGCAGTTCTTC; CDR3: CATSGGTPSSYNEQFF
J: TRBJ1-1; D: NA; size: NA; V: TRBV6-5; DNA: TGTGCCAGCAGTAAGTATGGCACCGGGGACACTGAAGCTTTCTTT; CDR3: CASSKYGTGDTEAFF
J: TRBJ2-3; D: NA; size: NA; V: TRBV5-1; DNA: TGCGCCAGCAGCGGGGCCTTGAAAGGTATGGATACGCAGTATTTT; CDR3: CASSGALKGMDTQYF
J: TRBJ2-1; D: TRBD2; size: NA; V: TRBV27; DNA: TGTGCCAGCAGTCGGACCATAAGCGGGACCTACAATGAGCAGTTCTTC; CDR3: CASSRTISGTYNEQFF
J: TRBJ2-3; D: NA; size: NA; V: TRBV12-3/TRBV12-4; DNA: TGTGCCAGCAGTTTTAGCGGTCTGGATTCGCAGTATTTT; CDR3: CASSFSGLDSQYF
J: TRBJ1-1; D: NA; size: NA; V: TRBV9; DNA: TGTGCCAGCAGCCCCACACGGAACACTGAAGCTTTCTTT; CDR3: CASSPTRNTEAFF
J: TRBJ2-7; D: TRBD1; size: NA; V: TRBV6-5; DNA: TGTGCCAGCAGAGGGACAGCGGTCTACGAGCAGTACTTC; CDR3: CASRGTAVYEQYF
J: TRBJ1-2; D: NA; size: few; V: TRBV7-3; DNA: TGTGCCAGCCGACTCGCGGCTAACTATGGCTACACCTTC; CDR3: CASRLAANYGYTF
J: TRBJ1-1; D: TRBD1; size: NA; V: TRBV5-6; DNA: TGTGCCAGCAGCATACCGACAGGGGGCGGGTCTGAAGCTTTCTTT; CDR3: CASSIPTGGGSEAFF
J: TRBJ1-2; D: TRBD1; size: NA; V: TRBV5-1; DNA: TGCGCCAGCAGCCCCGGACAGGGCACTAACTATGGCTACACCTTC; CDR3: CASSPGQGTNYGYTF
J: TRBJ2-7; D: NA; size: NA; V: TRBV5-6; DNA: TGTGCCAGCAGAGGTCGACTCTCCTTCTACGAGCAGTACTTC; CDR3: CASRGRLSFYEQYF
J: TRBJ2-5; D: NA; size: NA; V: TRBV5-6; DNA: TGTGCCAGCAGAATCAAATCGGGGTTGGGGACCCAGTACTTC; CDR3: CASRIKSGLGTQYF
J: TRBJ1-1; D: NA; size: NA; V: TRBV5-5; DNA: TGTGCCAGCAGCTTCGGACACCTGAACACTGAAGCTTTCTTT; CDR3: CASSFGHLNTEAFF
J: TRBJ1-2; D: NA; size: once; V: TRBV18; DNA: TGTGCCAGCTCACCAGAGGCTAACTATGGCTACACCTTC; CDR3: CASSPEANYGYTF
J: TRBJ2-3; D: NA; size: NA; V: TRBV18; DNA: TGTGCCAGCTCACCAGCCTCTAACACAGATACGCAGTATTTT; CDR3: CASSPASNTDTQYF
J: TRBJ2-1; D: NA; size: NA; V: TRBV12-3/TRBV12-4; DNA: TGTGCCAGCAGTTCGTTGGACAAAGAGCAGTTCTTC; CDR3: CASSSLDKEQFF
J: TRBJ1-2; D: NA; size: NA; V: TRBV24-1; DNA: TGTGCCACCAGTGATGGCTTGACATTGGGTGGCTACACCTTC; CDR3: CATSDGLTLGGYTF
J: TRBJ1-2; D: TRBD1; size: NA; V: TRBV7-2; DNA: TGTGCCAGCAGCTCGCTAGCCATGGGACAGACTTACTATGGCTACACCTTC; CDR3: CASSSLAMGQTYYGYTF
J: TRBJ2-3; D: TRBD2; size: once; V: TRBV11-1; DNA: TGTGCCAGCAGCCTCATGACTAGCGTTACAGATACGCAGTATTTT; CDR3: CASSLMTSVTDTQYF
J: TRBJ1-2; D: NA; size: NA; V: TRBV11-2; DNA: TGTGCCAGCAGCGGGACAAATTATGGCTACACCTTC; CDR3: CASSGTNYGYTF
J: TRBJ1-2; D: NA; size: NA; V: TRBV5-8; DNA: TGTGCCAGCAGCTTTATCGAGTTTGGCTACACCTTC; CDR3: CASSFIEFGYTF
J: TRBJ2-3; D: NA; size: once; V: TRBV11-3; DNA: TGTGCCAGCAGCGGACGGGGGTTGAAGGGAGATACGCAGTATTTT; CDR3: CASSGRGLKGDTQYF
J: TRBJ2-7; D: NA; size: NA; V: TRBV5-1; DNA: TGCGCCAGCAGGGATCCTGAGGGCAGCTACGAGCAGTACTTC; CDR3: CASRDPEGSYEQYF
J: TRBJ2-7; D: NA; size: NA; V: TRBV5-3; DNA: TGTGCCAGAAGCTCCCTTTACGAGCAGTACTTC; CDR3: CARSSLYEQYF
J: TRBJ2-5; D: TRBD1; size: NA; V: TRBV7-9; DNA: TGTGCCGCGACTAGTTTATTACAGGGGGTTTCGGAGACCCAGTACTTC; CDR3: CAATSLLQGVSETQYF
J: TRBJ2-7; D: NA; size: NA; V: TRBV10-3; DNA: TGTGCCATCAGTGACGGGGGAGGTGAGCAGTACTTC; CDR3: CAISDGGGEQYF